The T cell receptor beta chain under discussion was sequenced for a study of blood T cell repertoires in COVID-19 (dated by TCRdb to 2018 to 2020). About the investigation overall: Samples from collaborators originated in the United States, Italy and Spain and spanned both the acute and convalescent phases of COVID-19. The material from the prospective study consisted of cDNA or gDNA derived from T cells, B-cell-depleted T cells, or PBMCs. Deeply sampled blood TCRbeta repertoires from subjects exposed to, actively infected with, or recovered from COVID-19 were included in the dataset. The repertoires were made available in a free public database intended to serve as a resource for research on the immune response to SARS-CoV-2. The samples were drawn from two sources: the first 160 participants of the ongoing ImmuneRACE study, and fewer than 1,500 subjects contributed by 6 global collaborators. Sample metadata almost always included a de-identified subject ID, COVID-19 status, age in years and sex. Where available, HLA class I and class II types were taken from metadata supplied by the sample provider and were not determined by assay-based typing. Study-level results and caveats: The amount of clinical and demographic metadata varied by source and participant and was provided uncurated.

With regard to this clone: Its binding antigen is unknown. No base quality information exists; no much larger clone differs at one position.

The CDR3, from cysteine to phenylalanine, totals 14 residues. Only CDR3 DNA is held: 42 bases, read in frame from base 1. Unmatched junction bases come to 6, with V trimmed by 5 bases and J by 3 bases. The germline V gene sets CDR1 to SGHAT and CDR2 to FQNNGV. The collaborating institutions used their own protocols to collect whole blood in K2EDTA tubes. For TCRbeta analysis, collaborators shipped samples as frozen whole blood, isolated PBMCs, or DNA extracted from either of those sample types. TCRbeta CDR3 regions were amplified from genomic DNA using the immunoSEQ Assay, a bias-controlled multiplex PCR. As for the original processing: The number of nucleated cells in each sample was estimated by amplification of reference gene primers within the assay. To quantify the absolute abundance of each unique TCRbeta CDR3 rearrangement, sequence reads were collapsed and filtered. For each sample, productive Simpson clonality was calculated as the square root of Simpson's diversity index over productive rearrangements. The immuneACCESS repertoire file appears here via TCRdb, limited to in-frame rearrangements. These files lack a portion of the clones; in checked studies, under half of the deficit traces to unresolved V genes, and the cause of the others is not known. V and J calls and clone size are those listed in that table; D and trimming were worked out from the DNA. For this sample the table gives around 93,000 clones, of which around four fifths were detected only once. The ten largest clones take up roughly 10% of the sample.

Source material: peripheral blood. This TCR was sampled from a woman over 75 with acute or convalescent COVID-19. The sequence joins TRBV11-2 to TRBJ2-7, with 8 bases matching TRBD2. The CDR3 protein: CASSLGLEDYEQYF. Here is the DNA: TGTGCCAGCAGCCTGGGACTAGAGGACTACGAGCAGTACTTC.